A single sample gave rise to the 11 T cell receptor beta chains below, sequenced in a study of blood T cell repertoires in COVID-19. The protocol was immunoSEQ multiplex PCR, while the TCRdb copy is restricted to in-frame clones and leaves out a portion. The table includes 300,000 to 450,000 clones, approximately 87% detected once. The source material was PBMCs or T cells enriched from blood (not recorded which). The receptors derive from a man aged 25-40 years who had recovered from COVID-19.

This clone was detected only once. The chain employs TRBV18 and TRBJ2-7; 9 nucleotides line up with TRBD1. Trimming cost V 0 bases and J 6 bases; bases outside gene matches: 9. This CDR3 is 16 amino acids long. The germline gives CDR1 KGHSH, CDR2 LQKENI. The DNA for the CDR3 is TGTGCCAGCTCACCACCAGAGGGACAGGGTCCTCTCGAGCAGTACTTC. Its protein is CASSPPEGQGPLEQYF. Full variable domain (rest looked up from reference TRBV18 and TRBJ2-7): NAGVMQNPRHLVRRRGQEARLRCSPMKGHSHVYWYRQLPEEGLKFMVYLQKENIIDESGMPKERFSAEFPKEGPSILRIQQVVRGDSAAYFCASSPPEGQGPLEQYFGPGTRLTVT.

The chain has TRBV12-3 or TRBV12-4 and TRBJ2-7, with TRBD1 matching over 9 bases. The CDR3 totals 12 residues. J lost 6 bases, V lost 6 bases, and 3 bases had no gene match. CDR3 sequence reads: CASRSTGGEQYF. Here the CDR3 DNA reads TGTGCCAGCAGATCGACAGGGGGCGAGCAGTACTTC.

Remarks on this clone: The sample carries other DNA sequences with the same CDR3. The chain uses TRBV3-1 (or the pseudogene TRBV3-2) and TRBJ2-7; unclear D gene. CDR1 and CDR2 (germline): LGHDT, YNNKEL (reference sequence). This CDR3 is 11 amino acids long. The V gene lost 4 bases and the J gene lost 3 bases, with 4 bases spanning the gap. The CDR3 spells CASSLNYEQYF. CDR3 in DNA: TGTGCCAGCAGCCTAAACTACGAGCAGTACTTC.

The J gene is TRBJ2-1, the V gene TRBV6-5; unclear D gene. Trimming stripped 0 bases from V and 9 bases from J, with 9 bases between. CDR1 and CDR2 from the germline V gene are MNHEY and SVGAGI. This CDR3 contains 13 residues. CDR3 region: CASSYSLSFEQFF. DNA for the CDR3: TGTGCCAGCAGTTACTCGTTGAGTTTTGAGCAGTTCTTC.

The chain has TRBV5-1 and TRBJ2-1; 8 bases agree with TRBD2. The CDR3 spans 16 residues. The V gene end was trimmed by 4 bases and the J gene end by 4 bases; junction bases not matched to a gene: 10. In germline, CDR1 is SGHRS, CDR2 YFSETQ. Here the CDR3 DNA reads TGCGCCAGCAGCCCGCGGACGGGACTAGGTTACAATGAGCAGTTCTTC. This encodes CASSPRTGLGYNEQFF.

This chain connects TRBV5-4 to TRBJ1-2, with 10 bases that match TRBD1. CDR1 SGHNT and CDR2 YYREEE come from the germline V gene (reference sequence). This CDR3 spans 15 amino acids. Trimming at V came to 2 bases and at J to 6 bases, leaving 7 bases not matched to a gene. The CDR3 nucleotides are TGTGCCAGCAGCTTAGACCCGACAGGGGGCGATGGCTACACCTTC. The encoded protein is CASSLDPTGGDGYTF.

This clone was seen just once. The chain couples TRBV3-1 (or the pseudogene TRBV3-2) to TRBJ2-7, with no clear D. There are 15 residues in the CDR3. The germline CDR1 and CDR2 sequences are LGHDT and YNNKEL (reference sequence). Trimming stripped 1 base from V and 2 bases from J, with 12 bases between. CDR3 sequence (DNA): TGTGCCAGCAGCCAAGGAGGTAGGCCTACCTACGAGCAGTACTTC. Its protein is CASSQGGRPTYEQYF.

This rearrangement joins TRBV13 to TRBJ1-2; TRBD1 matches 8 bases. Germline V gene data show CDR1 as PRHDT and CDR2 as FYEKMQ (reference sequence). Unmatched junction bases numbered 7, after V lost 4 bases and J lost 6 bases. The CDR3 length is 14 residues. The CDR3 reads CASSSSDREDGYTF. In DNA form, the CDR3 reads TGTGCCAGCAGCTCCTCGGACAGGGAGGATGGCTACACCTTC.

A note on this clone: Given a much more abundant clone one base away, this may be a read error. The rearrangement uses TRBV5-6 and TRBJ2-7; D not certain. The CDR3 is made up of 11 amino acids. Trimming pared 1 base from V and 7 bases from J, leaving 6 bases between. The germline gives CDR1 SGHDT, CDR2 YYEEEE. CDR3 protein: CASSLYSEQYF. CDR3 sequence (DNA): TGTGCCAGCAGCTTGTACTCGGAGCAGTACTTC.

The chain employs TRBV5-1 and TRBJ2-7, with D perhaps TRBD1 (5 bases). The CDR3 is made up of 14 amino acids. Germline V gives CDR1 SGHRS, CDR2 YFSETQ. V was trimmed by 5 bases and J by 6 bases, leaving 18 bases between them. CDR3 protein: CASSQLGLMAEQYF. The CDR3 coding sequence is TGCGCCAGCAGTCAACTGGGGCTTATGGCCGAGCAGTACTTC.

This chain connects TRBV14 to TRBJ1-1; D is possibly TRBD1 (6 bases). From germline, CDR1 is SGHDN and CDR2 FVKESK. The CDR3 spans 20 residues. V dropped 0 bases and J dropped 0 bases, with 23 bases sitting between them. The CDR3 DNA reads TGTGCCAGCAGCCAAGACCTGCGAGGGGGACCGATGGGTTTGAACACTGAAGCTTTCTTT. Protein: CASSQDLRGGPMGLNTEAFF.